The following is a T cell receptor (beta chain) sequence with its context. Methods used by the authors: Using reference gene primer amplification, nucleated cell counts were estimated. The assay was immunoSEQ multiplex PCR, and TCRdb's table has in-frame clones only and misses some. Clone size and the V and J calls come from that table; the DNA yielded D and trimming. The sample records about 190,000 clones, roughly nine tenths being singletons. This record comes from a study of blood T cell repertoires in COVID-19. This TCR was recovered from a woman in her forties in a cohort exposed to, infected with or recovered from COVID-19 (not recorded which). The sample taken for sequencing was PBMCs or T cells enriched from blood (not recorded which).

Here the CDR3 DNA reads TGTGCCAGCCCAACACCCCCAGGGGGCCGTGGGACAGATACGCAGTATTTT. It translates to CASPTPPGGRGTDTQYF. This sequence joins TRBV5-8 and TRBJ2-3; 8 bases match TRBD1. Germline V gene lookup returns CDR1 SGHTS and CDR2 YDEGEE. Trimming cost V 7 bases and J 3 bases; bases outside gene matches: 16. The CDR3 has 17 amino acids.